The source of this T cell receptor (beta chain) is a study of T cell responses to AZD1222 COVID-19 vaccine. Study-level points and caveats: Repertoires were obtained solely post-peak T cell response. CD4 TCRs linked to vaccination spanned spike, dominating at 160-218 and 743-854. Targets within unmutated variant regions were reportedly found for nearly half of spike-specific TCRs.

This clone was observed once. Its antigen is still unknown. The length of the CDR3 is 15 residues. Looked up from germline, CDR1 is GTSNPN and CDR2 is SVGIG (reference sequence). J was trimmed by 1 base and V by 2 bases; bases with no gene match: 5. The repertoire was sequenced with immunoSEQ multiplex PCR; TCRdb's copy has only in-frame clones and lacks some. The data contain 150,000 to 200,000 clones, 75% to 95% of them singletons. The chain links TRBV30 to TRBJ2-3, with 8 nucleotides matching TRBD1. The origin of this receptor is an adult in good health. The sample here was peripheral blood, taken on day 0 of AZD1222 vaccination. CDR3 sequence: CAWSPGQGGTDTQYF. CDR3 sequence (DNA): TGTGCCTGGAGTCCCGGACAGGGTGGCACAGATACGCAGTATTTT.